The clone carrying this TCR beta chain has a handful of counts. This sample is part of a study of identical twins. MiXCR, run by TCRdb on the 5' RACE reads, gives a single entry per CDR3 protein. The table has 230,000 or so distinct CDR3 sequences, about 8.3% seen once. This sample was shared with a second study, whose subject was yellow fever vaccine responses in identical twins.

The specimen was CD8+ T cells sorted from blood. The clonotype was recovered from a woman in her late teens or twenties in good health.

Here the CDR3 DNA reads TGTGCCAGCAGCTACGGGACAGGGGTCAACGAGCAGTACTTC. It yields the protein CASSYGTGVNEQYF. The rearrangement links TRBV12-3 or TRBV12-4 to TRBJ2-7, with 10 bases fitting TRBD1. CDR3 length: 14 amino acids. Trimming cost V 6 bases and J 5 bases; bases outside gene matches: 7.